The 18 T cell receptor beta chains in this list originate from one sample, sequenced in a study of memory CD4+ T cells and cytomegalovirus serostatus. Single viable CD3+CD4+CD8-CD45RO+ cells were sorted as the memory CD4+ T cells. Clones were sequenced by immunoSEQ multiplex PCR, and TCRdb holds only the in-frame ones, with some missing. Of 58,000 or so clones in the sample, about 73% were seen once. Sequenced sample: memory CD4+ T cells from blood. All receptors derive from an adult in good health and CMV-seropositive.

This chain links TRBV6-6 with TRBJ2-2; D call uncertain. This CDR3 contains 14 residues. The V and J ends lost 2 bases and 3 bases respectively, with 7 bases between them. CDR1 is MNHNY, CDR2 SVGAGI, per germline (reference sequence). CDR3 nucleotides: TGTGCCAGCAGTTACGATGGGTACACCGGGGAGCTGTTTTTT. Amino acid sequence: CASSYDGYTGELFF.

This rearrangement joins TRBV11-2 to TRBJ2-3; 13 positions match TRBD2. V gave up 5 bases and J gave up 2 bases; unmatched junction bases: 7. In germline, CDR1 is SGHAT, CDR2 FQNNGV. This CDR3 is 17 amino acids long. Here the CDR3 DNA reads TGTGCCAGCAGCAAAGGACTAGCGGGAGCTTCCACAGATACGCAGTATTTT. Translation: CASSKGLAGASTDTQYF.

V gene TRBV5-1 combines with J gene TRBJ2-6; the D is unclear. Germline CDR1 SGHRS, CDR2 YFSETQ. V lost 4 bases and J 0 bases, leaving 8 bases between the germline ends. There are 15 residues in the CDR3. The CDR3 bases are TGCGCCAGCAGCCCTATTACCTCTGGGGCCAACGTCCTGACTTTC. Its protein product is CASSPITSGANVLTF.

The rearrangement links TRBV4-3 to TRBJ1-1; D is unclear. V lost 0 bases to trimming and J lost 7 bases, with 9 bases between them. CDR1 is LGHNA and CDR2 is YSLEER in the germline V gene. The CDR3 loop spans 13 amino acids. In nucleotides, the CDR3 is TGCGCCAGCAGCCAAGATCGGGCGGATGAAGCTTTCTTT. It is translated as CASSQDRADEAFF.

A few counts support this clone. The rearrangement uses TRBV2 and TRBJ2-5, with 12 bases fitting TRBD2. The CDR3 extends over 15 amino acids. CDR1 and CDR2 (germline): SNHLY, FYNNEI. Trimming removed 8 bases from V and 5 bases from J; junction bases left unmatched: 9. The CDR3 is CASSYALAGGETQYF. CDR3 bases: TGTGCCAGCTCATATGCGCTAGCGGGAGGGGAGACCCAGTACTTC.

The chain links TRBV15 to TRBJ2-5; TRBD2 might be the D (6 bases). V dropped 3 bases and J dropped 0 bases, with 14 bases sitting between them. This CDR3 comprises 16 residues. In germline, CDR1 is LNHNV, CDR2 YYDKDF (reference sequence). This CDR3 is CATSSAAAGYQETQYF. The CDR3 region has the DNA TGTGCCACCAGCAGTGCAGCAGCGGGCTACCAAGAGACCCAGTACTTC.

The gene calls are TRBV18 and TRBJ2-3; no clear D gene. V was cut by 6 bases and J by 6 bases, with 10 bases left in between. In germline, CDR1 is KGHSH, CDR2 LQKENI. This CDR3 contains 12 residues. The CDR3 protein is CASSQLPDTQYF. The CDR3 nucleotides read TGTGCCAGCTCCCAGCTACCGGATACGCAGTATTTT.

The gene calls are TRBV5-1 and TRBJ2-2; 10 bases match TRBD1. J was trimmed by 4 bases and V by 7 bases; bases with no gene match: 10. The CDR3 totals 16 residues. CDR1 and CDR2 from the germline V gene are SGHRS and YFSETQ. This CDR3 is CASELGQGVRTGELFF. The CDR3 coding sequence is TGCGCCAGCGAACTAGGACAGGGGGTGCGCACCGGGGAGCTGTTTTTT.

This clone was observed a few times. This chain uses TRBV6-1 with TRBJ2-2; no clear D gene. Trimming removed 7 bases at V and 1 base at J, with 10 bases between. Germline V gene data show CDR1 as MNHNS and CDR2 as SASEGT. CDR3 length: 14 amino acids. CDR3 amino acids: CASMGMRNTGELFF. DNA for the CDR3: TGTGCCAGCATGGGGATGCGGAACACCGGGGAGCTGTTTTTT.

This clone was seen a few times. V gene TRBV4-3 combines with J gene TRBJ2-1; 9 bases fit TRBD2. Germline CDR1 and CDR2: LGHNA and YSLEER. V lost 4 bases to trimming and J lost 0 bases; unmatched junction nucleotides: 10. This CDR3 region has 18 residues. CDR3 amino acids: CASSPKIYSGSSYNEQFF. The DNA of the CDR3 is TGCGCCAGCAGCCCCAAAATTTATAGCGGGAGCTCCTACAATGAGCAGTTCTTC.

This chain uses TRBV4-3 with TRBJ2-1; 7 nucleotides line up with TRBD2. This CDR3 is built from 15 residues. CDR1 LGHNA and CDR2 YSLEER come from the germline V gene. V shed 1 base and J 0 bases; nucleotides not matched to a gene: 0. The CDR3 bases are TGCGCCAGCAGCCAAGTAGCGGGCTCCTACAATGAGCAGTTCTTC. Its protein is CASSQVAGSYNEQFF.

The CDR3 bases are TGTGCCAGCAGCTTAGGATCTCTAGCGGGAGGCTACGAGCAGTACGTC. Translating gives CASSLGSLAGGYEQYV. This chain connects TRBV11-3 to TRBJ2-7; TRBD2 aligns across 11 bases. The CDR3 has 16 residues. Germline CDR1 and CDR2: SGHNT and YENEEA. The J segment lost 3 bases and the V segment lost 1 base, leaving 5 bases of the junction unmatched.

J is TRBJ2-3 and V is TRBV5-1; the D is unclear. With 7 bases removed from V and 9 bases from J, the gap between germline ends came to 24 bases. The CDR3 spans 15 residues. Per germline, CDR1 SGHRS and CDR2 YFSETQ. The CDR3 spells CASSVNIGTDNTQYF. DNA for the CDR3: TGCGCCAGCTCGGTGAATATAGGAACCGATAACACGCAGTATTTT.

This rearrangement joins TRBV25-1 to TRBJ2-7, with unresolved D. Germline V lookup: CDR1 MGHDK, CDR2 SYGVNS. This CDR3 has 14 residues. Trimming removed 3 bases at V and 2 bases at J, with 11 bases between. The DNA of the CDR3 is TGTGCCAGCAGTGATCTAATAGGTCCCTACGAGCAGTACGTC. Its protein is CASSDLIGPYEQYV.

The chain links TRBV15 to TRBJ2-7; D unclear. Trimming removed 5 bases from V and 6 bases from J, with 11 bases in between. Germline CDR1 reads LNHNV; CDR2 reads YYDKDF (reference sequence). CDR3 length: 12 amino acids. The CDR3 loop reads CATSAAQGEQYF. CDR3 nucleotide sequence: TGTGCCACCAGCGCCGCACAAGGCGAGCAGTACTTC.

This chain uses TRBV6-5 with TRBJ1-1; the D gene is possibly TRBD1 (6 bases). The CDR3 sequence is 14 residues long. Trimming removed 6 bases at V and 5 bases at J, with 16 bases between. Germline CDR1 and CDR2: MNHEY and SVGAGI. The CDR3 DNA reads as TGTGCCAGCAGCCCGCTCGGGGGCAAGACTGAAGCTTTCTTT. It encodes CASSPLGGKTEAFF.

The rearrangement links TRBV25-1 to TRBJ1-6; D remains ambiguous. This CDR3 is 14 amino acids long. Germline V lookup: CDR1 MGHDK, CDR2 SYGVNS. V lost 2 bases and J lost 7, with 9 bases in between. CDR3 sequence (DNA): TGTGCCAGCAGTGAAATGGCCCTGAATTCACCCCTCCACTTT. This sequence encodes CASSEMALNSPLHF.

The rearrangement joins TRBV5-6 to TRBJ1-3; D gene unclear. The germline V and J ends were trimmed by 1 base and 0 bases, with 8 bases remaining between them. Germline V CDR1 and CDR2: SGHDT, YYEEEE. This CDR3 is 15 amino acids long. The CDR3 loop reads CASSLRGNSGNTIYF. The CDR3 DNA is TGTGCCAGCAGCTTGAGAGGAAACTCTGGAAACACCATATATTTT.